Presented here are 30 T cell receptor delta chains from one specimen sequenced in a study of gamma-delta T cells after stem cell transplantation. TCRdb redid the clone calls on the RT-PCR reads with CATT. Of about 1,500 delta-chain clones detected, roughly 6% appear once; the ten largest clones hold around 47%. Sample: gamma-delta T cells. The receptors originated from a human donor. It is not recorded whose cells these are; they may come from a transplant donor.

This clone is labeled as medium-sized. With a far larger clone one base away, a read error is the likely cause. Other DNA sequences in this specimen translate into the identical CDR3. J is TRDJ1 and V is TRDV2; the match to TRDD3 covers 7 bases. The CDR3 sequence is 15 residues long. Germline CDR1 GEAIGNYY, CDR2 EKD. CDR3 region: CARDTVGDYTDKLIF. As DNA, the CDR3 is TGTGCCCGTGACACCGTGGGGGACTACACCGATAAACTCATCTTT.

In this sample, this clone turned up a few times. A read error likely explains why the TCRdb protein, taken from a much larger clone, differs from this DNA's translation at residue 10; the protein shown is translated from the DNA. The V gene is TRDV2, the J gene TRDJ3; the D is unclear. This CDR3 is built from 19 residues. Looked up from germline, CDR1 is GEAIGNYY and CDR2 is EKD. Trimming took 0 bases from V and 4 from J, leaving 18 bases between them. This CDR3 reads CACDTTADPPKWDTRQMFF. The CDR3 nucleotides read TGTGCCTGTGACACCACGGCGGATCCCCCCAAGTGGGACACCCGACAGATGTTTTTC.

This clone was observed a few times. Being one base from a much bigger clone, this may be a read error. In the same sample, other DNA sequences code for this CDR3. The V call is TRDV2, the J call TRDJ1; perhaps TRDD3 as D (6 bases). The CDR3 sequence is 15 residues long. Germline CDR1 GEAIGNYY, CDR2 EKD. CDR3 DNA sequence: TGTGCCTGTGACCCGCTGGGGCACCACACCGACAAACTCATCTTT. Protein: CACDPLGHHTDKLIF.

In this sample, this clone turned up a few times. This chain joins TRDV2 and TRDJ1, with D uncertain. The V end was cut by 0 bases, the J end by 1 base, with 5 bases between. The germline gives CDR1 GEAIGNYY, CDR2 EKD. There are 13 residues in the CDR3. The CDR3 DNA reads TGTGCCTGTGACACCGAGCTCACCGATAAACTCATCTTT. This encodes CACDTELTDKLIF.

This clone qualifies as medium-sized. A much bigger clone sits one base away, suggesting this may be a read error. V and J are TRDV2 and TRDJ1, with 12 bases aligning to TRDD3. The CDR3 is 19 amino acids. The V gene end was trimmed by 3 bases and the J gene end by 0 bases; junction bases not matched to a gene: 13. Per the germline V gene, CDR1 is GEAIGNYY and CDR2 is EKD. CDR3 DNA sequence: TGTGCCTGTGACTCCTACTGGGGGATACCTCCTGCCTACACCGATAAACTCATCTTT. Amino acid sequence: CACDSYWGIPPAYTDKLIF.

Regarding this clone: It is likely a read error: a sequence one base away is far more abundant. V and J are TRDV1 and TRDJ2, with 8 bases matching TRDD2. CDR3 length equals 23 residues. J was trimmed by 6 bases and V by 7 bases; bases with no gene match: 34. CDR1 TSWWSYY and CDR2 QGS come from the germline V gene. CDR3 protein: CALDCTSYQSECAGAPRAAQLFF. In DNA, the CDR3 is TGTGCTCTTGACTGTACTTCCTACCAAAGTGAGTGTGCTGGGGCCCCAAGGGCAGCACAACTCTTCTTT.

In regard to this clone: This is likely an artifact of a read error, given a far larger clone one base away. The V and J genes are TRDV2 and TRDJ1; 7 positions agree with TRDD3. With 4 bases clipped from V and 0 bases from J, the junction kept 34 bases outside the gene matches. CDR3 length: 24 residues. Germline CDR1 reads GEAIGNYY; CDR2 reads EKD. The DNA for the CDR3 is TGTGCCTGTGATATATTAACTGGGGTAGATCGCGGCGGCGGATATTCAACGTACACCGATAAACTCATCTTT. This codes for CACDILTGVDRGGGYSTYTDKLIF.

Notes on this clone: This DNA's translation differs at residue 12 from TCRdb's protein, which comes from a much larger clone; a read error is likely, and the protein shown is translated from the DNA. The rearrangement uses TRDV2 and TRDJ1; TRDD3 matches at 12 bases. CDR1 GEAIGNYY and CDR2 EKD come from the germline V gene. The CDR3 loop spans 18 amino acids. Trimming removed 0 bases from V and 2 bases from J; junction bases left unmatched: 9. The CDR3 DNA is TGTGCCTGTGACACCCTAAATACTGGGGGATACCCTACCGATAAACTCATCTTT. The encoded protein is CACDTLNTGGYPTDKLIF.

In regard to this clone: Since a far larger clone is one base different, this is likely a read error. The same CDR3 is also encoded by other DNA sequences in this sample. The genes are TRDV2 and TRDJ1, with TRDD3 matching 9 bases. The CDR3 is 17 residues long. CDR1 is GEAIGNYY and CDR2 is EKD in the germline V gene. V lost 3 bases, J lost 0 bases, and 10 bases stayed unmatched. The CDR3 DNA sequence: TGTGCCTGTGACCTACTGGGGGAGAGAGGGAACACCGATAAACTCATCTTT. This translates into CACDLLGERGNTDKLIF.

By share of the sample, this clone is medium-sized. A much larger clone lies a single base off, so this may be a read error. This chain uses TRDV2 with TRDJ1; D is undetermined. Germline loops: CDR1 GEAIGNYY, CDR2 EKD. The CDR3 totals 15 residues. Trimming removed 1 base from V and 4 bases from J, with 15 bases in between. CDR3 DNA: TGTGCCTGTGACACAATGGCCCCACGGGGCGATAAACTCATCTTT. Translating it yields CACDTMAPRGDKLIF.

This clone has only a few counts. Translating this DNA gives a protein that differs at residue 5 from the TCRdb one, which belongs to a much larger clone; a read error is likely, and the protein shown is this translation. The chain employs TRDV1 and TRDJ1; the D is unclear. Germline CDR1 reads TSWWSYY; CDR2 reads QGS. The CDR3 is made up of 20 amino acids. Trimming pared 4 bases from V and 0 bases from J, leaving 27 bases between. DNA for the CDR3: TGTGCTCTTGGGGGACCAGGCTTTTCCCCTTACTTGGCTTACACCGATAAACTCATCTTT. Its protein product is CALGGPGFSPYLAYTDKLIF.

Remarks on this clone: TCRdb's listed protein matches a much larger clone and diverges from this DNA's translation at residue 17, likely through a read error; the protein shown comes from the DNA. V and J are TRDV1 and TRDJ1; TRDD2 agrees at 7 bases. CDR1 and CDR2 from the germline V gene are TSWWSYY and QGS. This CDR3 spans 20 amino acids. CDR3 bases: TGTGCTCTTGGGGGCCTTTCCCTTCCCCCCTTCCTCGAGTACACCGATAGACTCATCTTT. Translating gives CALGGLSLPPFLEYTDRLIF.

Turning to this clone: TCRdb assigns this DNA the protein of a much larger clone, which departs from its translation at residue 16; this likely reflects a read error, and the protein shown comes from translating the DNA. V is TRDV2 and J is TRDJ1, with TRDD3 matching 12 bases. The CDR3 loop spans 18 amino acids. Germline CDR1 reads GEAIGNYY; CDR2 reads EKD. The CDR3 protein is CACDTLNTGGYSTDKPIF. The CDR3, as DNA: TGTGCCTGTGACACCCTAAATACTGGGGGATACTCTACCGATAAACCCATCTTT.

V usage is TRDV2 and J usage is TRDJ1, with 8 positions matching TRDD3. Germline values: CDR1 GEAIGNYY, CDR2 EKD. The CDR3 sequence is 18 residues long. The V segment lost 2 bases and the J segment 3 bases; nucleotides outside the gene matches: 16. As DNA, the CDR3 is TGTGCCTGTGACAAACTACTGGGGGTCCCTATCAAGTCCGATAAACTCATCTTT. Translated, it gives CACDKLLGVPIKSDKLIF.

On this clone: TCRdb shows a much larger clone's protein in place of this DNA's translation, and the two differ at residue 13, likely through a read error; the protein shown is translated from the DNA. The chain combines TRDV1 with TRDJ1, with 11 bases that match TRDD3. Trimming cost V 3 bases and J 3 bases; bases outside gene matches: 12. In germline, CDR1 is TSWWSYY, CDR2 QGS. The CDR3 has 18 residues. CDR3 protein: CALGDLRAGGYIADKLIF. DNA of the CDR3: TGTGCTCTTGGGGATCTACGGGCTGGGGGATACATCGCCGATAAACTCATCTTT.

By share, this clone counts as medium-sized. Possible read error: a much larger clone is one base away. The rearrangement joins TRDV2 to TRDJ1, with unresolved D. With 0 bases removed from V and 0 bases from J, the gap between germline ends came to 10 bases. CDR1 and CDR2 (germline): GEAIGNYY, EKD. The CDR3 has 15 amino acids. CDR3 protein: CACDTVEAYTDKLIF. The CDR3 nucleotides are TGTGCCTGTGACACCGTGGAGGCCTACACCGATAAACTCATCTTT.

In this sample, this clone turned up a few times. TCRdb's protein for this DNA is that of a much larger clone and differs from the translation at residue 11, likely a read error; the protein shown is the DNA translation. The chain links TRDV2 to TRDJ1; D is possibly TRDD3 (6 bases). Germline-derived CDR1 and CDR2 are GEAIGNYY and EKD. The CDR3 is made up of 18 amino acids. Trimming removed 0 bases from V and 4 bases from J, with 23 bases in between. CDR3 protein: CACDTVQPTGEFRDKLIF. CDR3 sequence (DNA): TGTGCCTGTGACACCGTGCAACCTACGGGGGAATTTCGCGATAAACTCATCTTT.

Many counts were recorded for this clone. It differs at one base from a far larger clone, so likely a read error. The chain has TRDV2 and TRDJ1; 9 bases are shared with TRDD3. The junction had 12 bases not matched to a gene; V was cut back by 5 bases and J by 0 bases. Germline V gene sequence: CDR1 GEAIGNYY, CDR2 EKD. This CDR3 comprises 17 residues. This CDR3 reads CACGLLGERGNTDKLIF. CDR3 nucleotides: TGTGCCTGTGGCCTACTGGGGGAGAGGGGGAACACCGATAAACTCATCTTT.

To note about this clone: With a far larger clone one base away, a read error is the likely cause. Distinct nucleotide sequences in the sample also encode this CDR3. This sequence joins TRDV2 and TRDJ1; 9 bases match TRDD3. CDR3 size: 18 residues. The junction had 11 bases not matched to a gene; V was cut back by 0 bases and J by 1 base. Germline V lookup: CDR1 GEAIGNYY, CDR2 EKD. CDR3 residues: CACDTVPGGSTITDKLIF. The CDR3 nucleotides read TGTGCCTGTGACACCGTACCTGGGGGATCCACGATCACCGATAAACTCATCTTT.

About this clone itself: The amino acid sequence in TCRdb belongs to a much larger clone and departs from this DNA's translation at residue 4, likely a sequencing read error; the sequence shown is translated from the DNA. The chain combines TRDV2 with TRDJ4, with 11 bases aligning to TRDD3. Germline CDR1 and CDR2: GEAIGNYY and EKD. V shed 5 bases, J shed 4 bases, and the junction held 8 bases outside the gene matches. The CDR3 has 14 residues. CDR3 sequence (DNA): TGTGCCTGTGGCGGACTGGGGGATAGTGAACCCCTGATCTTT. This translates into CACGGLGDSEPLIF.

As regards this clone: A far larger clone lies a single base away; this is likely a read error. Other DNA sequences of this sample code for an identical CDR3. The gene calls are TRDV2 and TRDJ1, with 9 bases that match TRDD3. Germline V gene lookup returns CDR1 GEAIGNYY and CDR2 EKD. CDR3 length: 14 amino acids. Trimming cost V 4 bases and J 5 bases; bases outside gene matches: 7. CDR3 in amino acids: CACEALGDSDKLIF. The CDR3 nucleotides read TGTGCCTGTGAAGCTCTGGGGGATTCTGATAAACTCATCTTT.

Turning to this clone: TCRdb's listed protein matches a much larger clone and diverges from this DNA's translation at residue 3, likely through a read error; the protein shown comes from the DNA. This rearrangement joins TRDV2 to TRDJ3, with TRDD3 matching 8 bases. There are 18 residues in the CDR3. Germline-derived CDR1 and CDR2 are GEAIGNYY and EKD. The CDR3: CARDSWGNDPWDTRQMFF. The CDR3 DNA sequence: TGTGCCCGTGACAGCTGGGGGAACGACCCCTGGGACACCCGACAGATGTTTTTC.

The chain recombines TRDV2 with TRDJ1, with 7 bases identical to TRDD3. The CDR3 spans 17 residues. Germline assignment: CDR1 GEAIGNYY and CDR2 EKD. Losses at the gene ends were 3 bases for V and 0 bases for J; bases not matched to a gene: 12. Written as DNA, the CDR3 is TGTGCCTGTGACGCGGCTGGGGGCTCGTTGTACACCGATAAACTCATCTTT. Protein: CACDAAGGSLYTDKLIF.

This clone appeared a few times. A far bigger clonotype differs at one base, so this is likely a read error. Additional DNA sequences in this sample encode the identical CDR3. The CDR3 nucleotides read TGTGCCTGTGACACCGTGCCTGGAGGATCCACGATCACCGATAAACTCATCTTT. This encodes CACDTVPGGSTITDKLIF. V usage is TRDV2 and J usage is TRDJ1, with unresolved D. CDR3 length: 18 residues. V lost 0 bases and J lost 1, with 20 bases in between. Germline V gene lookup returns CDR1 GEAIGNYY and CDR2 EKD.

The rearrangement links TRDV2 to TRDJ2, with 9 bases lining up with TRDD3. This CDR3 has 18 amino acids. Trimming cost V 2 bases and J 3 bases; bases outside gene matches: 12. CDR1 is GEAIGNYY and CDR2 is EKD in the germline V gene. CDR3 residues: CACDKMGAGDTVTAQLFF. In DNA, the CDR3 is TGTGCCTGTGACAAAATGGGTGCTGGGGATACGGTGACAGCACAACTCTTCTTT.

In the case of this clone: A far larger clone lies a single base away; this is likely a read error. Additional DNA sequences in this sample encode the identical CDR3. The chain links TRDV2 to TRDJ1; 10 nucleotides match TRDD3. The CDR3 runs to 15 residues. CDR1 is GEAIGNYY, CDR2 EKD, per germline. DNA for the CDR3: TGTGCCTGCGACATACTGGGGGATTTTGATGATAAACTCATCTTT. Amino acids: CACDILGDFDDKLIF.

In its sample, this clone ranks as medium-sized. This likely stems from a read error, as it lies one base from a far larger clone. This rearrangement joins TRDV2 to TRDJ1; 11 bases agree with TRDD3. The CDR3 is 17 residues long. Germline V gene lookup returns CDR1 GEAIGNYY and CDR2 EKD. In nucleotides, the CDR3 is TGTGCCTGTGACCCAGTACTGGGGGATAAGTACACCGGTAAACTCATCTTT. It yields the protein CACDPVLGDKYTGKLIF.

This clone showed up just a few times. It is likely a read error: a sequence one base away is far more abundant. The sample has other DNA sequences that encode this CDR3 too. This chain connects TRDV2 to TRDJ1, with 11 bases lining up with TRDD3. Germline V gene lookup returns CDR1 GEAIGNYY and CDR2 EKD. The CDR3 sequence is 16 residues long. CDR3 DNA sequence: TGTGCCTGCGACACCCTGGGGGATACCATGAGCGATAAACTCATCTTT. It translates to CACDTLGDTMSDKLIF.

By share, this clone ranks as medium-sized. This clone may be a read error of a much larger clone one base away. The chain combines TRDV2 with TRDJ1, with 7 bases matching TRDD3. V was pared by 0 bases and J by 4 bases, with 10 bases of the junction left unmatched. The CDR3 is 16 amino acids. The germline V gene has CDR1 GEAIGNYY and CDR2 EKD. The CDR3, as DNA: TGTGCCTGTGACACCCTGGGGGCTACCATGAGCGATAAACTCATCTTT. Translation gives CACDTLGATMSDKLIF.

With regard to this clone: TCRdb lists the protein of a much larger clone for this DNA, which differs at residue 8, so this is likely a read error; the protein given here is translated from the DNA itself. The rearrangement links TRDV2 to TRDJ1; 7 nucleotides match TRDD3. Germline CDR1 GEAIGNYY, CDR2 EKD. Germline trimming cut 4 bases from V and 1 base from J; bases unmatched to any gene: 11. The CDR3 extends over 16 amino acids. The CDR3: CACERLGTVATDKLIF. The CDR3 coding sequence is TGTGCCTGTGAGAGACTGGGGACTGTCGCCACCGATAAACTCATCTTT.